These T cell receptor beta chains were read from a single sample in a study of T cells after yellow fever vaccination. TCRdb re-analysed the 5' RACE reads in MiXCR, keeping a single row per CDR3 protein. The sample yields 100,000 to 150,000 distinct CDR3 sequences, about 8.2% seen once. Sequences were derived from CD8+ T cells sorted from PBMCs, sampled on the day of the yellow fever booster vaccination. The source is a man aged 18 to 35 who received the YFV17D yellow fever vaccine. Each CDR3 is given with its conserved first and last residue.

CATSDSRQLTETGNTIYF | TRBJ1-3 | TRBV24-1
CASSLARKGNETQYF | TRBJ2-5 | TRBV7-9
CASSVTLGGNEAFF | TRBJ1-1 | TRBV7-8
CSAVGLGEQYF | TRBJ2-7 | TRBV29-1
CSVGTDRLNTGELFF | TRBJ2-2 | TRBV29-1
CASSPGGSSNTGELFF | TRBJ2-2 | TRBV5-1
CASSRGGEGNTEAFF | TRBJ1-1 | TRBV7-6
CASSQEGNSNQPQHF | TRBJ1-5 | TRBV4-2
CASSPKEGTKTQYF | TRBJ2-5 | TRBV18
CASRPADKETQYF | TRBJ2-5 | TRBV12-3/TRBV12-4
CAIGGQGAYNEQFF | TRBJ2-1 | TRBV10-3
CASGASGDQDEQYF | TRBJ2-7 | TRBV6-5
CASSQAFGYGYTF | TRBJ1-2 | TRBV4-1
CASSLAPGVGYGYTF | TRBJ1-2 | TRBV5-6
CASSSFSTGWSNEQFF | TRBJ2-1 | TRBV7-9
CASSSLTSGLTDTQYF | TRBJ2-3 | TRBV6-5
CASRNREGTEAFF | TRBJ1-1 | TRBV6-6
CASSLSRAQPAYEQYF | TRBJ2-7 | TRBV5-1
CSVDGGTDTQYF | TRBJ2-3 | TRBV29-1
CASSLGRWGDEQYF | TRBJ2-7 | TRBV5-6
CASSYTSDSSGNTIYF | TRBJ1-3 | TRBV7-9
CASSDPGQGQSNEQFF | TRBJ2-1 | TRBV6-4
CASSSRGYYEQYF | TRBJ2-7 | TRBV7-9
CASTPWGGVPEAFF | TRBJ1-1 | TRBV6-5
CASSWKLMNTEAFF | TRBJ1-1 | TRBV6-5
CASSLRDSDKEKLFF | TRBJ1-4 | TRBV5-5
CASSGTVDTGNTIYF | TRBJ1-3 | TRBV10-3
CASSLASTANYGYTF | TRBJ1-2 | TRBV5-1
CASSQDRIREEQYF | TRBJ2-7 | TRBV4-3
CASSLARAGGAYGYTF | TRBJ1-2 | TRBV7-9
CASGQGARDETQYF | TRBJ2-5 | TRBV30
CASSQLGGRRTDTQYF | TRBJ2-3 | TRBV14
CASSPGTNSYEQYF | TRBJ2-7 | TRBV7-9
CASSQDYRGLNPYEQYF | TRBJ2-7 | TRBV4-3
CSAPTSGGFNEQFF | TRBJ2-1 | TRBV20-1
CASSFGGPLHF | TRBJ1-6 | TRBV27
CASSLARPVAEAFF | TRBJ1-1 | TRBV7-9
CASSFAPYIGSYNSPLHF | TRBJ1-6 | TRBV7-2
CSVEAPGQPGELFF | TRBJ2-2 | TRBV29-1
CATSRDLPDTQYF | TRBJ2-3 | TRBV15